The 8 T cell receptor beta chains presented below share a single source sample, sequenced in a study of regulatory T cells in long-lasting Graves disease. The time point is: newly diagnosed GD, antithyroid drugs for less than 3 months. Preparation of the TCR library used RNA extracted from PBMCs. According to the study, TCR beta libraries were built with iRepertoire HTBI primers and CDR3-region Arm-PCR. Via MiXCR, TCRdb re-called the multiplex PCR reads, giving one row per CDR3 protein. The sample yields roughly 420,000 distinct CDR3 sequences, 12% to 15% seen once. Another study also made use of these data, one on T cells in Graves' hyperthyroidism and ophthalmopathy.

The material sequenced was peripheral blood mononuclear cells (PBMCs), taken at new diagnosis, from a patient treated with antithyroid drugs. Receptors were obtained from a woman aged 50 to 60 with Graves disease.

This clonotype was observed many times. The gene calls are TRBV6-1 and TRBJ2-6, with no clear D. Trimming pared 6 bases from V and 4 bases from J, leaving 19 bases between. The CDR3 totals 17 residues. CDR1 is MNHNS and CDR2 is SASEGT in the germline V gene. In DNA form, the CDR3 reads TGTGCCAGCAGCGGTCATTTGTTGGCGGCGGGGGCCAACGTCCTGACTTTC. Amino acids: CASSGHLLAAGANVLTF.

This clonotype was seen many times. The genes are TRBV6-2 or TRBV6-3 and TRBJ2-5; the D gene could be TRBD1 or TRBD2 (5 bases each). The length of the CDR3 is 11 residues. Germline V gene sequence: CDR1 MNHEY, CDR2 SVGEGT. V lost 2 bases to trimming and J lost 9 bases, with 7 bases between them. Here the CDR3 DNA reads TGTGCCAGCAGTTACCTGGGGGCCCAGTACTTC. Translation: CASSYLGAQYF.

This clonotype came up many times. This chain links TRBV20-1 with TRBJ2-1; perhaps TRBD1 as D (5 bases). The germline V gene encodes CDR1 DFQATT and CDR2 SNEGSKA (reference sequence). Trimming pared 2 bases from V and 0 bases from J, leaving 14 bases between. The CDR3 totals 16 residues. Written as DNA, the CDR3 is TGCAGTGCTAGAAACTACCGTCAGGGCTCCTACAATGAGCAGTTCTTC. This sequence encodes CSARNYRQGSYNEQFF.

This clonotype was counted many times. The chain couples TRBV12-3 or TRBV12-4 to TRBJ1-4; 9 bases agree with TRBD1. CDR3 length: 16 residues. V was pared by 6 bases and J by 6 bases, with 11 bases of the junction left unmatched. CDR3 coding DNA: TGTGCCAGCAGGCAGTCCGGGACAGGGCCTCATGAAAAACTGTTTTTT. Translation gives CASRQSGTGPHEKLFF.

There are many counts of this clonotype. This chain uses TRBV10-3 with TRBJ2-1, with 12 nucleotides matching TRBD2. The CDR3 covers 14 residues. The ends lost 10 bases at V and 4 bases at J; junction bases unmatched: 5. Germline loops: CDR1 ENHRY, CDR2 SYGVKD. The CDR3 nucleotides are TGTGCCACTCGGACTAGCGGGACTTACAATGAGCAGTTCTTC. Translated, it gives CATRTSGTYNEQFF.

This clonotype was observed at least ten times. The chain uses TRBV12-3 or TRBV12-4 and TRBJ2-7; 13 bases line up with TRBD2. V lost 6 bases and J lost 1; bases outside the gene matches: 6. The CDR3 contains 16 residues. For the CDR3, the DNA is TGTGCCAGCAGCGGACTAGCGGGAGAGCGTTCCTACGAGCAGTACTTC. This sequence encodes CASSGLAGERSYEQYF.

This clonotype was counted many times. J is TRBJ2-7 and V is TRBV28; TRBD1 is a possible D gene (6 bases). Trimming removed 9 bases from V and 4 bases from J, with 16 bases in between. Germline CDR1 reads MDHEN; CDR2 reads SYDVKM. The CDR3 length is 13 residues. CDR3 DNA: TGTGCCAGTCAACCGGGACAATTATACGAGCAGTACTTC. Translating gives CASQPGQLYEQYF. The full variable domain, its missing parts supplied by reference TRBV28 and TRBJ2-7, is DVKVTQSSRYLVKRTGEKVFLECVQDMDHENMFWYRQDPGLGLRLIYFSYDVKMKEKGDIPEGYSVSREKKERFSLILESASTNQTSMYLCASQPGQLYEQYFGPGTRLTVT.

The chain carries TRBV30 and TRBJ1-1; TRBD1 might be the D (6 bases). The ends were cut back, 6 bases at V and 2 bases at J, with 13 bases in the middle. CDR1 is GTSNPN, CDR2 SVGIG, per germline (reference sequence). This CDR3 is built from 13 residues. CDR3 nucleotide sequence: TGTGCCTGTAATGGACAGCCAAACACTGAAGCTTTCTTT. Translated: CACNGQPNTEAFF. Filled out from reference TRBV30 and TRBJ1-1, the complete variable domain reads SQTIHQWPATLVQPVGSPLSLECTVEGTSNPNLYWYRQAAGRGLQLLFYSVGIGQISSEVPQNLSASRPQDRQFILSSKKLLLSDSGFYLCACNGQPNTEAFFGQGTRLTVV.